A selection of T cell receptor beta chains follows, all from one sample in a study of CD8 T cells in Susac syndrome. One entry per CDR3 protein, called by TCRdb with MiXCR from the immunoSEQ multiplex PCR reads. Here the sample spans roughly 80,000 distinct CDR3 sequences, around 94% being singletons. The sequenced material came from CD8+ T cells from PBMCs. All receptors come from a human donor with Susac syndrome. Both conserved end residues are part of each CDR3.

j_gene	v_gene	CDR3aa
TRBJ1-4	TRBV29-1	CSARGREKLFF
TRBJ2-1	TRBV9	CASSVGQGALNEQFF
TRBJ2-3	TRBV7-9	CASSLSSTDTQYF
TRBJ2-7	TRBV7-9	CASSLAGGRDEQYF
TRBJ1-5	TRBV9	CASSATGGQPQHF
TRBJ2-7	TRBV28	CASSTRDRTSYEQYF
TRBJ1-2	TRBV28	CASSLDSRALDGYTF
TRBJ2-3	TRBV4-1	CASSLRTSGSTDTQYF
TRBJ1-2	TRBV24-1	CATSDHVLNYGYTF
TRBJ1-2	TRBV9	CASSPGTGGGYTF
TRBJ2-3	TRBV24-1	CATSDQTSGGTSTDTQYF
TRBJ1-2	TRBV28	CASSPDRALGYTF
TRBJ1-1	TRBV4-1	CASSESGATEAFF
TRBJ1-3	TRBV27	CASMRGNTIYF
TRBJ2-7	TRBV27	CASRGYEQYF
TRBJ1-2	TRBV5-1	CASSLEGQTNYGYTF
TRBJ2-7	TRBV9	CASSVGGLAYEQYF
TRBJ2-1	TRBV9	CASSVGGGAARNEQFF
TRBJ1-6	TRBV3-1	CASSRFEGTNSPLHF
TRBJ2-4	TRBV20-1	CSARELAGLAKNIQYF
TRBJ2-5	TRBV9	CASSTPWAGGETQYF
TRBJ2-3	TRBV7-8	CASSLARRRTDTQYF
TRBJ2-3	TRBV6-1	CASSEESYGQYF
TRBJ2-3	TRBV12-5	CASGVTHTDTQYF
TRBJ2-7	TRBV7-9	CASSFPGGPYEQYF
TRBJ2-1	TRBV29-1	CSVAGGGSYNEQFF
TRBJ2-7	TRBV5-8	CARGPSGGGYEQYF
TRBJ2-7	TRBV15	CATSRVPGPTYEQYF
TRBJ1-2	TRBV30	CAWSPFGQPYGYTF
TRBJ2-1	TRBV13	CASTFRTSGDNEQFF
TRBJ1-2	TRBV27	CASSTGPAYGYTF
TRBJ2-1	TRBV20-1	CSARDKTPTYNEQFF
TRBJ2-3	TRBV2	CASGVTADTQYF
TRBJ2-1	TRBV9	CASSTGTEYNEQFF
TRBJ2-5	TRBV3-1	CASSIDRWWETQYF
TRBJ2-3	TRBV7-9	CASSPILAGFTGRTDTQYF
TRBJ2-5	TRBV28	CASSSDRYEETQYF
TRBJ2-5	TRBV7-9	CASSPMRDQETQYF
TRBJ1-2	TRBV4-1	CASSQDQGNYGYTF
TRBJ2-6	TRBV27	CATTGTGANVLTF
TRBJ2-3	TRBV5-1	CASSLERGTDTQYF
TRBJ2-5	TRBV5-4	CASSLLGGPGETQYF
TRBJ2-7	TRBV27	CASSRPPGQGPYEQYF
TRBJ2-1	TRBV6-1	CASRAGVYPSSYNEQFF
TRBJ2-1	TRBV28	CASSGESIGDEQFF
TRBJ2-1	TRBV3-1	CASSQVEPEQFF
TRBJ1-1	TRBV7-9	CASTPVGNTEAFF
TRBJ1-4	TRBV9	CASSVTGEWHEKLFF
TRBJ2-7	TRBV4-1	CASSQFQATYEQYF
TRBJ1-2	TRBV20-1	CSAIQGNTF
TRBJ1-1	TRBV19	CASRDRGGNTEAFF
TRBJ2-6	TRBV3-1	CASSQLVRTGLAGANVLTF